Shown below are 5 T cell receptor beta chains from a single sample sequenced in a study of blood T cell repertoires in COVID-19. The table came from immunoSEQ multiplex PCR; TCRdb's copy has only in-frame clones and leaves some out. The data contain some 200,000 clones, around 84% of them singletons. What was sequenced was peripheral blood. The receptor source for this set is a human donor in a cohort sampled during active COVID-19.

The rearrangement joins TRBV27 to TRBJ1-6, with unresolved D. Between the trimmed V and J ends, which lost 2 bases and 5 bases, there was a span of 10 bases. The germline V gene encodes CDR1 MNHEY and CDR2 SMNVEV (reference sequence). This CDR3 has 15 amino acids. The CDR3 DNA follows: TGTGCCAGCAGTTTAATGGGCACAGATAATTCACCCCTCCACTTT. It is translated as CASSLMGTDNSPLHF.

The chain combines TRBV5-1 with TRBJ1-2, with D hard to call. The CDR3 has 13 residues. CDR1 and CDR2 from the germline V gene are SGHRS and YFSETQ. Trimming took 4 bases from V and 8 from J, leaving 15 bases between them. This CDR3 reads CASSPRTGGGYTF. CDR3 bases: TGCGCCAGCAGCCCTCGGACCGGCGGGGGCTACACCTTC.

CDR3 in amino acids: CASSLLVAGVTNTGELFF. In DNA, the CDR3 is TGCGCCAGCAGCTTGCTTGTAGCGGGAGTTACGAACACCGGGGAGCTGTTTTTT. This chain joins TRBV5-1 and TRBJ2-2, with 9 bases aligning to TRBD2. V was pared by 1 base and J by 0 bases, with 7 bases of the junction left unmatched. The CDR3 sequence is 18 residues long. Germline lookup yields CDR1 SGHRS and CDR2 YFSETQ.

This chain connects TRBV19 to TRBJ2-7; no firm D call. The CDR3 length is 13 residues. CDR1 is LNHDA, CDR2 SQIVND, per germline (reference sequence). V shed 3 bases and J shed 2 bases, with 8 bases lying between them. The DNA for the CDR3 is TGTGCCAGTAGTATTAGACTCCCCTACGAGCAGTACTTC. It is translated as CASSIRLPYEQYF.

V gene TRBV11-2 combines with J gene TRBJ2-7; 11 nucleotides agree with TRBD2. This CDR3 is built from 15 residues. The V gene's germline CDR1 is SGHAT and CDR2 FQNNGV. Trimming cost V 7 bases and J 6 bases; bases outside gene matches: 11. CDR3 in DNA: TGTGCCAGCACCCTGGTCGGCCTAGCGGGAGGCGAGCAGTACTTC. Translating it yields CASTLVGLAGGEQYF.